The 14 T cell receptor beta chains below come from one sample, sequenced in a study of early T cells in non-severe SARS-CoV-2 infection. A single record per CDR3 protein comes from TCRdb applying MiXCR to the 5' RACE reads. The table records some 60,000 distinct CDR3 sequences, under 10% of them present only once. Sequencing used whole blood. The receptors were gathered from an adult who was a healthcare worker with PCR-confirmed SARS-CoV-2 infection or an uninfected control (not recorded which).

This clonotype was seen at least ten times. The chain joins TRBV30 to TRBJ2-2; D is possibly TRBD1 or TRBD2 (5 bases each). The V end lost 8 bases, the J end lost 7 bases, and 17 bases lay between the germline ends. This CDR3 comprises 13 residues. CDR1 is GTSNPN and CDR2 is SVGIG in the germline V gene (reference sequence). CDR3 loop: CARGGSYVGELFF. The CDR3 DNA reads TGTGCCCGGGGCGGGTCTTACGTCGGGGAGCTGTTTTTT. The complete variable domain, with remaining parts taken from reference TRBV30 and TRBJ2-2, reads SQTIHQWPATLVQPVGSPLSLECTVEGTSNPNLYWYRQAAGRGLQLLFYSVGIGQISSEVPQNLSASRPQDRQFILSSKKLLLSDSGFYLCARGGSYVGELFFGEGSRLTVL.

This clonotype was observed many times. The chain combines TRBV12-3 or TRBV12-4 with TRBJ2-7, with 10 bases aligning to TRBD2. Trimming removed 8 bases from V and 5 bases from J; junction bases left unmatched: 9. The CDR3 has 14 amino acids. CDR3: CASRTAGGGNEQYF. CDR3 in DNA: TGTGCCAGCCGTACAGCGGGAGGGGGGAACGAGCAGTACTTC.

This clonotype was counted many times. The chain couples TRBV28 to TRBJ2-7; 7 nucleotides align to TRBD2. The CDR3 runs to 14 residues. From germline, CDR1 is MDHEN and CDR2 SYDVKM. With 6 bases clipped from V and 2 bases from J, the junction kept 7 bases outside the gene matches. CDR3 nucleotide sequence: TGTGCCAGCAGGGCTCCTAGCGGAGCCTACGAGCAGTACTTC. Its protein product is CASRAPSGAYEQYF.

Of note for this clonotype: A much larger clone differs by one base, so this may be a read error. The rearrangement links TRBV29-1 to TRBJ1-5; possible D gene TRBD1, 5 bases. The germline V gene has CDR1 SQVTM and CDR2 ANQGSEA. The CDR3 is 14 residues long. The CDR3, as DNA: TGCAGCGCCCAGTGGGGCGGCGGCAATCACCCCCAGCATTTT. Protein product: CSAQWGGGNHPQHF. The variable domain in full, completed from reference TRBV29-1 and TRBJ1-5, reads SAVISQKPSRDICQRGTSLTIQCQVDSQVTMMFWYRQQPGQSLTLIATANQGSEATYESGFVIDKFPISRPNLTFSTLTVSNMSPEDSSIYLCSAQWGGGNHPQHFGDGTRLSIL.

This clonotype was counted ten times or more. The chain carries TRBV20-1 and TRBJ1-2; weak D call: TRBD1 (6 bases). V lost 2 bases and J 4 bases, leaving 8 bases between the germline ends. The CDR3 extends over 12 amino acids. Germline loops: CDR1 DFQATT, CDR2 SNEGSKA (reference sequence). The CDR3 DNA reads TGCAGTGCTAGACAGGGGCTCTATGGCTACACCTTC. It translates to CSARQGLYGYTF.

There are many counts of this clonotype. The V call is TRBV5-1, the J call TRBJ2-1; D perhaps matches TRBD1 (5 bases). V was cut by 3 bases and J by 0 bases, with 13 bases left in between. The CDR3 totals 16 residues. Looked up from germline, CDR1 is SGHRS and CDR2 is YFSETQ. The CDR3 nucleotides are TGCGCCAGCAGCTATTTACAGGCCAGCTCCTACAATGAGCAGTTCTTC. Its translation: CASSYLQASSYNEQFF.

This clonotype was found many times. The V gene is TRBV7-8, the J gene TRBJ2-1; no clear D gene. The CDR3 consists of 12 residues. V shed 2 bases and J shed 14 bases, with 13 bases lying between them. CDR1 is SGHVS, CDR2 FQNEAQ, per germline. In DNA, the CDR3 is TGTGCCAGCAGCTTATTCTCGAACATTGAGTTCTTC. This translates into CASSLFSNIEFF.

The V call is TRBV29-1, the J call TRBJ2-7; 8 nucleotides match TRBD1. The CDR3 has 12 residues. Germline V gene data show CDR1 as SQVTM and CDR2 as ANQGSEA. With 5 bases clipped from V and 5 bases from J, the junction kept 5 bases outside the gene matches. The CDR3 nucleotides read TGCAGCGTTCTCGGACAGGGCGACGAGCAGTACTTC. Translation: CSVLGQGDEQYF.

This clonotype was picked up one time. A much larger clone differs by one base, so this may be a read error. This chain uses TRBV6-6 with TRBJ2-7, with D tentatively TRBD2 (5 bases). CDR3 length: 14 residues. V lost 2 bases to trimming and J lost 5 bases, with 13 bases between them. CDR1 is MNHNY, CDR2 SVGAGI, per germline (reference sequence). The CDR3 DNA reads TGTGCCAGCAGTTACACGGGGTTCCCCCACGAGCAGTACTTC. The encoded protein is CASSYTGFPHEQYF.

This clonotype was recorded a few times. The rearrangement joins TRBV3-1 to TRBJ2-2, with TRBD2 matching 7 bases. The junction had 3 bases not matched to a gene; V was cut back by 1 base and J by 1 base. Germline CDR1 is LGHDT and CDR2 is YNNKEL (reference sequence). There are 16 residues in the CDR3. CDR3 coding DNA: TGTGCCAGCAGCCAAGTCCAGCGGGAGAACACCGGGGAGCTGTTTTTT. Amino acids: CASSQVQRENTGELFF.

This clonotype was observed a handful of times. The chain recombines TRBV20-1 with TRBJ1-1, with D possibly matching TRBD1 (6 bases). Per the germline V gene, CDR1 is DFQATT and CDR2 is SNEGSKA (reference sequence). V lost 6 bases, J lost 4 bases, and 18 bases lay in between. The CDR3 is 14 amino acids. CDR3 region: CSAPSAGVRTEAFF. For the CDR3, the DNA is TGCAGTGCCCCCTCTGCAGGGGTTCGCACTGAAGCTTTCTTT.

In its sample, this clonotype was seen a few times. V is TRBV6-5 and J is TRBJ1-1; D is uncertain. Between the trimmed V and J ends, which lost 8 bases and 6 bases, there was a span of 16 bases. The germline V gene has CDR1 MNHEY and CDR2 SVGAGI. The CDR3 length is 13 residues. CDR3 loop: CASVAPGGAEAFF. As DNA, the CDR3 is TGTGCCAGCGTAGCCCCCGGAGGTGCTGAAGCTTTCTTT.

This clonotype was counted ten times or more. V is TRBV7-2 and J is TRBJ2-7; TRBD1 matches 9 bases. Trimming removed 5 bases from V and 7 bases from J; junction bases left unmatched: 9. Germline CDR1 SGHTA, CDR2 FQGNSA. This CDR3 comprises 14 residues. The CDR3 region has the DNA TGTGCCAGCAGCGTACAGGGGGCTTCGGAAGAGCAGTACTTC. Translating it yields CASSVQGASEEQYF.

This chain links TRBV13 with TRBJ2-3, with D maybe TRBD2 (6 bases). Trimming took off 1 base at V and 0 bases at J, with 8 bases between the two ends. Germline V gene lookup returns CDR1 PRHDT and CDR2 FYEKMQ (reference sequence). This CDR3 has 15 residues. The CDR3 sequence: CASSLAGTSTDTQYF. CDR3 bases: TGTGCCAGCAGCTTAGCGGGGACTAGCACAGATACGCAGTATTTT.